One and the same sample provided the 8 T cell receptor beta chains below, sequenced in a study of CD8+CD57+ T cells in acquired aplastic anemia. Genomic DNA was employed as the template in profiling TCR beta VDJ and CDR3. TCRdb reanalysed the reads using MiXCR and keeps one entry per CDR3 protein. The data contain roughly 420,000 distinct CDR3 sequences, 55% to 70% of them singletons. Sequencing was done on a sample of sorted CD4+, CD8+, or CD8+CD57+ T cells (not recorded which) from PBMCs. These receptors were obtained from a human donor in good health, serving as a control.

The V and J genes are TRBV7-2 and TRBJ2-7, with a tentative D call TRBD2 (6 bases). The CDR3 has 15 residues. Germline V gene data show CDR1 as SGHTA and CDR2 as FQGNSA. The germline V and J ends were trimmed by 6 bases and 7 bases, with 22 bases remaining between them. The CDR3 nucleotides are TGTGCCAGCAGTCGTTCGACTAGTTCTGGGGATGAGCAGTACTTC. Translation: CASSRSTSSGDEQYF.

This clonotype was detected ten times or more. This rearrangement joins TRBV4-3 to TRBJ2-3, with D maybe TRBD2 (6 bases). This CDR3 region has 15 residues. Germline-derived CDR1 and CDR2 are LGHNA and YSLEER. Trimming removed 0 bases from V and 5 bases from J, with 12 bases in between. The CDR3 sequence is CASSQEAVGGDTQYF. CDR3 nucleotides: TGCGCCAGCAGCCAAGAGGCAGTGGGGGGAGATACGCAGTATTTT.

The chain recombines TRBV11-2 with TRBJ1-1, with no clear D. Germline CDR1 is SGHAT and CDR2 is FQNNGV. The CDR3 has 12 amino acids. The germline V and J ends were trimmed by 5 bases and 8 bases, with 12 bases remaining between them. The CDR3 sequence is CASSTDREEAFF. Written as DNA, the CDR3 is TGTGCCAGCAGCACCGATCGAGAAGAAGCTTTCTTT.

The rearrangement uses TRBV20-1 and TRBJ1-2, with 9 nucleotides matching TRBD1. CDR1 is DFQATT, CDR2 SNEGSKA, per germline (reference sequence). The CDR3 loop spans 13 amino acids. V shed 7 bases, J shed 9 bases, and the junction held 12 bases outside the gene matches. CDR3 coding DNA: TGCAGTGTTAGCCCCGGGACAGGGTCCCGCTACACCTTC. Amino acids: CSVSPGTGSRYTF.

As for this clonotype: The junction does not match germline at one end; this may be a read error. The rearrangement links TRBV7-7 to TRBJ2-2; D gene unclear. Germline V lookup: CDR1 SSHAT, CDR2 FNYEAQ (reference sequence). This CDR3 is 15 amino acids long. The CDR3 DNA reads TGTGCCGGCAGCAGATCGAAGAGCGCGAGCGGGGAGCTGTTTTTT. This translates into CAGSRSKSASGELFF.

The chain has TRBV9 and TRBJ2-1; the D gene is possibly TRBD1 (6 bases). CDR1 is SGDLS and CDR2 is YYNGEE in the germline V gene. Trimming removed 5 bases from V and 4 bases from J, with 16 bases in between. The CDR3 loop spans 15 amino acids. The CDR3 loop reads CASSTTGLTYNEQFF. CDR3 in DNA: TGTGCCAGCAGTACCACAGGGCTAACATACAATGAGCAGTTCTTC.

The J gene is TRBJ2-7, the V gene TRBV5-1; no clear D gene. The CDR3 has 12 residues. The germline V gene has CDR1 SGHRS and CDR2 YFSETQ. Trimming left V 4 bases short and J 6 bases short, with 11 bases between. The CDR3 protein is CASSPPSGEQYF. The CDR3, as DNA: TGCGCCAGCAGCCCCCCCTCGGGCGAGCAGTACTTC.

The chain links TRBV6-1 to TRBJ1-2, with D tentatively TRBD1 (5 bases). The V gene lost 7 bases and the J gene lost 3 bases, with 18 bases spanning the gap. The CDR3 runs 15 residues. Germline-derived CDR1 and CDR2 are MNHNS and SASEGT. The CDR3 here is CASIPTASRDYGYTF. DNA of the CDR3: TGTGCCAGCATACCGACAGCCTCAAGGGACTATGGCTACACCTTC.